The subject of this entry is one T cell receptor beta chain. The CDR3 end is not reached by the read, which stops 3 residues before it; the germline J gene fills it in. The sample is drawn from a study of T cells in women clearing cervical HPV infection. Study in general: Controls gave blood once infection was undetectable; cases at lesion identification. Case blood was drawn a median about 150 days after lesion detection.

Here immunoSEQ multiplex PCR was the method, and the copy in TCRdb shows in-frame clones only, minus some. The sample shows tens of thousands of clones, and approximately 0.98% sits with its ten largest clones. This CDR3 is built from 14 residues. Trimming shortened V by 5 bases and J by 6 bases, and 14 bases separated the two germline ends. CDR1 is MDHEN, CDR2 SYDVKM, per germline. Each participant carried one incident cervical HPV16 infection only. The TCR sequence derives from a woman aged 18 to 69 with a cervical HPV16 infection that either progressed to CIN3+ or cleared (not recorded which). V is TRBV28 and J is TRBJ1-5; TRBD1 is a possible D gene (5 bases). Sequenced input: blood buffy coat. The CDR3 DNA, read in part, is TGTGCCAGCAGTAGGGCCAGGGTAAGTCAGCCC. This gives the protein CASSRARVSQP. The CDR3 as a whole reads CASSRARVSQPQHF.